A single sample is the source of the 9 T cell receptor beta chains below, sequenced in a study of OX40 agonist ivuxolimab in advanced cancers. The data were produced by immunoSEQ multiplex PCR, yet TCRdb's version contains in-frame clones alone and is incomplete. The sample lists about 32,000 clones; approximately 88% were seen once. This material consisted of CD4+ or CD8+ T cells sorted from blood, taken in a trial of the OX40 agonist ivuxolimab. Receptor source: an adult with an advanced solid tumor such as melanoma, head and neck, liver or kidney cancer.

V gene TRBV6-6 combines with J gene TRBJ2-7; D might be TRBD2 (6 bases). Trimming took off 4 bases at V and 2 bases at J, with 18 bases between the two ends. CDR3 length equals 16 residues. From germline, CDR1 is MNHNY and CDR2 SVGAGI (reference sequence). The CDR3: CASSSTSQGGAYEQYF. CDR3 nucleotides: TGTGCCAGCAGTTCGACCTCCCAGGGCGGGGCCTACGAGCAGTACTTC.

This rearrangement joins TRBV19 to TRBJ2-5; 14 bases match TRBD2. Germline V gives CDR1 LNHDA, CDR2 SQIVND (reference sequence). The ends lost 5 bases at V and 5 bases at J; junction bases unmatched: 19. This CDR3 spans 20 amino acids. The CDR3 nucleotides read TGTGCCAGTAGTCCCATATCGTCGACTAGCGGGGGGGTAGATGAGGAGACCCAGTACTTC. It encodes CASSPISSTSGGVDEETQYF. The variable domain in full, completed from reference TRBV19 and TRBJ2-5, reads DGGITQSPKYLFRKEGQNVTLSCEQNLNHDAMYWYRQDPGQGLRLIYYSQIVNDFQKGDIAEGYSVSREKKESFPLTVTSAQKNPTAFYLCASSPISSTSGGVDEETQYFGPGTRLLVL.

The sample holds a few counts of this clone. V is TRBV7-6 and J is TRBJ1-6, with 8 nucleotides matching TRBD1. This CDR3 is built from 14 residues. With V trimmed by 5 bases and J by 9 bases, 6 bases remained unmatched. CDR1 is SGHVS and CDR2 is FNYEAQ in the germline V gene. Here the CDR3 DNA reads TGTGCCAGCAGCCCAACAGGGGGTAGTTCACCCCTCCACTTT. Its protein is CASSPTGGSSPLHF.

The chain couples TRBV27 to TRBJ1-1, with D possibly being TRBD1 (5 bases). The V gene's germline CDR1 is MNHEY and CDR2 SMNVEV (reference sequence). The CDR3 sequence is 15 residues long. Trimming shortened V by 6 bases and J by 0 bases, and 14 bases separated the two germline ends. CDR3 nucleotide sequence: TGTGCCAGCAGGACATCCGGGACCCTGAACACTGAAGCTTTCTTT. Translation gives CASRTSGTLNTEAFF.

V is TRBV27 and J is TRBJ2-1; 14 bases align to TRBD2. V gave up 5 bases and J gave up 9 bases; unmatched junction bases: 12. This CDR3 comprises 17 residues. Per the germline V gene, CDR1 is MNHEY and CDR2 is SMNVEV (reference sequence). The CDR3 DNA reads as TGTGCCAGCAGTCCTCGACTAGCGGGGGGGATCGGGGGTGAGCAGTTCTTC. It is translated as CASSPRLAGGIGGEQFF.

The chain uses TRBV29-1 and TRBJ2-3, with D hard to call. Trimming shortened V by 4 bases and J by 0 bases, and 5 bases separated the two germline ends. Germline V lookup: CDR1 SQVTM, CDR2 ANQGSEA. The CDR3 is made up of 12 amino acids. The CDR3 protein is CSVVGSTDTQYF. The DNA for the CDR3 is TGCAGCGTTGTCGGGAGCACAGATACGCAGTATTTT.

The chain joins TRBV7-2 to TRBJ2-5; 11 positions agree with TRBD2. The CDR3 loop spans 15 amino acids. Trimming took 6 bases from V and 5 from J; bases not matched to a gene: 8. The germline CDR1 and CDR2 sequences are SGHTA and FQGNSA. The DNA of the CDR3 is TGTGCCAGCAGTTATAGCGGGGGGGCCTTGGAGACCCAGTACTTC. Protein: CASSYSGGALETQYF.

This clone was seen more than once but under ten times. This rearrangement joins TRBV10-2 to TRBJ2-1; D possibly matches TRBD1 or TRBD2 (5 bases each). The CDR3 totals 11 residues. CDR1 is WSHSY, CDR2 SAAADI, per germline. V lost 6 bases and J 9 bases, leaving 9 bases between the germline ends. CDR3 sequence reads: CASRLGTEQFF. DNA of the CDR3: TGCGCCAGCAGGTTAGGGACTGAGCAGTTCTTC.

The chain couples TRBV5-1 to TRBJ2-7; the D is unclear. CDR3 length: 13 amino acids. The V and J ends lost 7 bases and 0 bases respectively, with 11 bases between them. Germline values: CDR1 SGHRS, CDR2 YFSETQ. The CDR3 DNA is TGCGCCAGCGCGGCGGCCCTCTCCTACGAGCAGTACTTC. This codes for CASAAALSYEQYF.